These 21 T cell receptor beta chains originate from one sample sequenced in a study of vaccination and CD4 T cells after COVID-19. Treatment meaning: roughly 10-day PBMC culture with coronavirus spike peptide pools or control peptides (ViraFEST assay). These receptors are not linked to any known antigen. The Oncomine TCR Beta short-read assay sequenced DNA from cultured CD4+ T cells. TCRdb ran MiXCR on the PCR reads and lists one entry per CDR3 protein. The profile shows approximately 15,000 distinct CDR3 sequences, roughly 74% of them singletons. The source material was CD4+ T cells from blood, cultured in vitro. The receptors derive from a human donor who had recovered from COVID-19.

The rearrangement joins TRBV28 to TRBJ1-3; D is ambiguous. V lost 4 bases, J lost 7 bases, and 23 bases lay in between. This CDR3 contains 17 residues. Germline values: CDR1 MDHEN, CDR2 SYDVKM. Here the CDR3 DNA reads TGTGCCAGCAGTTCTCTCGGCCCCGGAAATGATCGGAACACCATATATTTT. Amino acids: CASSSLGPGNDRNTIYF.

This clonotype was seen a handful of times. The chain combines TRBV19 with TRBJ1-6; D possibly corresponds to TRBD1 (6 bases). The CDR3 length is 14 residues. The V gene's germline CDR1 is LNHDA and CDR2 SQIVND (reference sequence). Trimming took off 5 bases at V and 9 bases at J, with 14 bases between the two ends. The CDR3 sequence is CASSVGQGFSPLHF. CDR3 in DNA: TGTGCCAGTAGTGTTGGTCAGGGGTTTTCACCCCTCCACTTT.

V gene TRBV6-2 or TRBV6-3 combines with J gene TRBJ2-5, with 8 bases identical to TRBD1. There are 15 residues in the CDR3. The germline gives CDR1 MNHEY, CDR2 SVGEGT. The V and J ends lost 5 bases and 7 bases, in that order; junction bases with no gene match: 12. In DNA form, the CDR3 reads TGTGCCAGCAGTGGACTAAAAGGACAGGGTGGGACCCAGTACTTC. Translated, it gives CASSGLKGQGGTQYF.

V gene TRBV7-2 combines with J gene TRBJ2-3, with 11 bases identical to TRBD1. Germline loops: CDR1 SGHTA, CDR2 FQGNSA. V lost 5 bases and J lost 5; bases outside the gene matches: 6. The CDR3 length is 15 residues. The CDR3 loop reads CASSRGQGALDTQYF. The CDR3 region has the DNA TGTGCCAGCAGCCGCGGACAGGGGGCCCTAGATACGCAGTATTTT.

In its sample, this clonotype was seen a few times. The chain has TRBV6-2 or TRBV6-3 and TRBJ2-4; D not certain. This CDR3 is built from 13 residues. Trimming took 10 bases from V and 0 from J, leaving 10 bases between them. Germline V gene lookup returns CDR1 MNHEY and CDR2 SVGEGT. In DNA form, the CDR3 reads TGTGCCACCCAGCAGCTAGCCAAAAACATTCAGTACTTC. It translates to CATQQLAKNIQYF.

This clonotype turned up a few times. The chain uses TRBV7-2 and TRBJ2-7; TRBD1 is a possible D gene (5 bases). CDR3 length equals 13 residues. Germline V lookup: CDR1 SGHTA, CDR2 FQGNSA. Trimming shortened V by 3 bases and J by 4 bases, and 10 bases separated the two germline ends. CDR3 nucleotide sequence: TGTGCCAGCAGCTTGGACAAGCAGTACGAGCAGTACTTC. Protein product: CASSLDKQYEQYF. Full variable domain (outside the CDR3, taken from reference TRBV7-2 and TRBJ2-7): GAGVSQSPSNKVTEKGKDVELRCDPISGHTALYWYRQSLGQGLEFLIYFQGNSAPDKSGLPSDRFSAERTGGSVSTLTIQRTQQEDSAVYLCASSLDKQYEQYFGPGTRLTVT.

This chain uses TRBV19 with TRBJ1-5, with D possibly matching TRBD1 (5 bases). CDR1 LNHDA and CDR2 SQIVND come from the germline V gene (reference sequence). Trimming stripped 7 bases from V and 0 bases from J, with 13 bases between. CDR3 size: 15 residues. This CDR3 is CASTKGRSSNQPQHF. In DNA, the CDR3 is TGTGCCAGTACCAAGGGACGGAGTAGCAATCAGCCCCAGCATTTT.

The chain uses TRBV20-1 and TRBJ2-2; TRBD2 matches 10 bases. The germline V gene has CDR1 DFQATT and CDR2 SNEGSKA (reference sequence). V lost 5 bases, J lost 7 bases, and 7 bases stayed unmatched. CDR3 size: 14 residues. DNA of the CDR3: TGCAGTGCTCAGCGGGAGGGGACGTACGGGGAGCTGTTTTTT. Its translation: CSAQREGTYGELFF.

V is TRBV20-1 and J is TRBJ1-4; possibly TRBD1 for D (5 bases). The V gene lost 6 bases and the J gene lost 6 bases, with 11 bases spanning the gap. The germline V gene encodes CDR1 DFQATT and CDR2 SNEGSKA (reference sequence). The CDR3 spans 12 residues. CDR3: CSASGRDEKLFF. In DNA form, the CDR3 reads TGCAGTGCATCAGGGAGGGATGAAAAACTGTTTTTT.

The CDR3 is CASSYSGTSGEQYF. CDR3 nucleotide sequence: TGTGCCAGCAGCTACTCCGGGACTAGCGGCGAGCAGTACTTC. This chain connects TRBV7-9 to TRBJ2-7; TRBD2 matches 11 bases. From germline, CDR1 is SEHNR and CDR2 FQNEAQ (reference sequence). After removal of 4 bases from V and 6 bases from J, the junction contained 5 bases not matched to a gene. The CDR3 sequence is 14 residues long.

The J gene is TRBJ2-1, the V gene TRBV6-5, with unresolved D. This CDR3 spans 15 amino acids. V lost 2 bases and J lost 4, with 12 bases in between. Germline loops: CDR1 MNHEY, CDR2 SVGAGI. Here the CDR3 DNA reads TGTGCCAGCAGTTACATCCAAACTGGTTACAATGAGCAGTTCTTC. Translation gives CASSYIQTGYNEQFF.

CDR3 region: CASSRLGQGAKETQYF. In nucleotides, the CDR3 is TGTGCCAGCAGTAGATTGGGACAGGGGGCGAAAGAGACCCAGTACTTC. The rearrangement uses TRBV27 and TRBJ2-5; 12 nucleotides align to TRBD1. The CDR3 has 16 amino acids. V dropped 5 bases and J dropped 3; count of bases not matched to a gene: 7. Germline V gene data show CDR1 as MNHEY and CDR2 as SMNVEV (reference sequence).

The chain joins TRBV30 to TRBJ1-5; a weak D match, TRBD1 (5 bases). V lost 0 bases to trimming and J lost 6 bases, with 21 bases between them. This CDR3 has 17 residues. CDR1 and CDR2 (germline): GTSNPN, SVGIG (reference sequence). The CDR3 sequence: CAWSVGWGPVGGQPQHF. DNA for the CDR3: TGTGCCTGGAGTGTAGGGTGGGGCCCGGTTGGGGGTCAGCCCCAGCATTTT. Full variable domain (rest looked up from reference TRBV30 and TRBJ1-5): SQTIHQWPATLVQPVGSPLSLECTVEGTSNPNLYWYRQAAGRGLQLLFYSVGIGQISSEVPQNLSASRPQDRQFILSSKKLLLSDSGFYLCAWSVGWGPVGGQPQHFGDGTRLSIL.

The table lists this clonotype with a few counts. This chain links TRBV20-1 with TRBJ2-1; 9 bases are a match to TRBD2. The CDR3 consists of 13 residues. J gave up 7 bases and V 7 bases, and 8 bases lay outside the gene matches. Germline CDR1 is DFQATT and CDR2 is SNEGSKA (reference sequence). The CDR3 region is CSGVAGVLNEQFF. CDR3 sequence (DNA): TGCAGTGGGGTAGCGGGAGTACTTAATGAGCAGTTCTTC.

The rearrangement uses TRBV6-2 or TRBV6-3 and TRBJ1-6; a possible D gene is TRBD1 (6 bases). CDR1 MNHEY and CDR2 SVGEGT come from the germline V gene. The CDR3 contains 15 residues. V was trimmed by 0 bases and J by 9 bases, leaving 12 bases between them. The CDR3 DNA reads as TGTGCCAGCAGTTACTCGACAGGTGATAGTTCACCCCTCCACTTT. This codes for CASSYSTGDSSPLHF.

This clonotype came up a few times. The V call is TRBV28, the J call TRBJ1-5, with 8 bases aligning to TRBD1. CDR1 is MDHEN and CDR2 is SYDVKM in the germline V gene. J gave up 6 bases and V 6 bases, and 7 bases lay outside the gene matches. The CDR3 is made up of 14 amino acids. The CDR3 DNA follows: TGTGCCAGCAGGGACAGGGAGAGGTTTCAGCCCCAGCATTTT. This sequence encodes CASRDRERFQPQHF.

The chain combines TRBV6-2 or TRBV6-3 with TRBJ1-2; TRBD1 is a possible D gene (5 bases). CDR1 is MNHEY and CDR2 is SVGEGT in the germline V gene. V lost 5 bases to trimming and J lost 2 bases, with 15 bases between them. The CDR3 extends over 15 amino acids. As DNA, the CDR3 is TGTGCCAGCAGTCAGACGGGACGCAAGAACTATGGCTACACCTTC. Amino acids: CASSQTGRKNYGYTF.

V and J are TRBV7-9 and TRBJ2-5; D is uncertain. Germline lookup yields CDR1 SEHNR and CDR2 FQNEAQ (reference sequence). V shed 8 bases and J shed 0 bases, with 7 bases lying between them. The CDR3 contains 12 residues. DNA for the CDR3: TGTGCCAGCCAGACGTACCAAGAGACCCAGTACTTC. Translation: CASQTYQETQYF. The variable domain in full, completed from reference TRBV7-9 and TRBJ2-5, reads DTGVSQNPRHKITKRGQNVTFRCDPISEHNRLYWYRQTLGQGPEFLTYFQNEAQLEKSRLLSDRFSAERPKGSFSTLEIQRTEQGDSAMYLCASQTYQETQYFGPGTRLLVL.

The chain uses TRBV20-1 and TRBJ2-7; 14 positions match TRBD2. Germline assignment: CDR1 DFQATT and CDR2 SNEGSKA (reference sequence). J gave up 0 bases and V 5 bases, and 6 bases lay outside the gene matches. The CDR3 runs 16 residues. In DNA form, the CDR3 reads TGCAGTGCTCAAGGGACTAGCGGGAGCAGCTCCTACGAGCAGTACTTC. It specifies CSAQGTSGSSSYEQYF.

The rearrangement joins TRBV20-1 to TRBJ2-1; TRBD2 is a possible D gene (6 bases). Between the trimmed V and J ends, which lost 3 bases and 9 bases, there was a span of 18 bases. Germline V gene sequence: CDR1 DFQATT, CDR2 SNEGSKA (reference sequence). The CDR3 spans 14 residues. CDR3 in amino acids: CSASFPKLAGEQFF. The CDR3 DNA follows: TGCAGTGCTAGTTTTCCGAAACTAGCTGGTGAGCAGTTCTTC.

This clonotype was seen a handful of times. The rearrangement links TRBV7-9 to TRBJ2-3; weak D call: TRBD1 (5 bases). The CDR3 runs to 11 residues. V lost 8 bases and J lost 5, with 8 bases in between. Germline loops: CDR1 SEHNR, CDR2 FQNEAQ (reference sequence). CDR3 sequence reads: CASGQQDTQYF. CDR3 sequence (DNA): TGTGCCAGCGGACAACAAGATACGCAGTATTTT.